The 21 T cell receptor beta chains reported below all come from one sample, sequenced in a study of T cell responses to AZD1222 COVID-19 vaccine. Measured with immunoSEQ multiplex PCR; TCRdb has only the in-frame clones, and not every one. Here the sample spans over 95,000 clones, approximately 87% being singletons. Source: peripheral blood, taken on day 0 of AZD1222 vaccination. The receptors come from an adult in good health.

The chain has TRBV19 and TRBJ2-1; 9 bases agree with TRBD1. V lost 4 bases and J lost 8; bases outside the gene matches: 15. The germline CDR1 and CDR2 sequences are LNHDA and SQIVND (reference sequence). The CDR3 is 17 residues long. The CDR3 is CASSTFGTGRIPHEQFF. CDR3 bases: TGTGCCAGTAGTACCTTCGGGACAGGGAGAATCCCCCATGAGCAGTTCTTC.

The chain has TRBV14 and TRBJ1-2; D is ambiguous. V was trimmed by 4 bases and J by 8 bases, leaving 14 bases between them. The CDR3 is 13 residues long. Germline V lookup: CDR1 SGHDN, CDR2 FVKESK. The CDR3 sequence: CASSLKGGGGYTF. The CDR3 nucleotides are TGTGCCAGCAGCCTGAAGGGTGGTGGGGGCTACACCTTC.

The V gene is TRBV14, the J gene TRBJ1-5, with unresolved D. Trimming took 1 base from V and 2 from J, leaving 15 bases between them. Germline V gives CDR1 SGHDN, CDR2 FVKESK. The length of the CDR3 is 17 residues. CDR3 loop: CASSQGGGWFGNQPQHF. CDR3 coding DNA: TGTGCCAGCAGCCAAGGGGGTGGGTGGTTTGGCAATCAGCCCCAGCATTTT.

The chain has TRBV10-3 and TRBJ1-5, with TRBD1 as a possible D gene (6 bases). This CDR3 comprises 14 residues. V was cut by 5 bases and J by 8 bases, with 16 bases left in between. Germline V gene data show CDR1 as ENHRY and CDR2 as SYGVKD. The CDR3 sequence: CAISTGTPGEPQHF. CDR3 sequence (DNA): TGTGCCATCAGTACCGGGACACCTGGAGAGCCCCAGCATTTT.

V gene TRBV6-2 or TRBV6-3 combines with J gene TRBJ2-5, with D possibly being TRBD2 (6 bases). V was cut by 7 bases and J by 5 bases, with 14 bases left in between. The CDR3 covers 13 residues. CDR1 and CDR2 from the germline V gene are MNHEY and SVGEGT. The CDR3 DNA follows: TGTGCCAGCAACCCGGAGGGACCGGAGACCCAGTACTTC. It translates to CASNPEGPETQYF.

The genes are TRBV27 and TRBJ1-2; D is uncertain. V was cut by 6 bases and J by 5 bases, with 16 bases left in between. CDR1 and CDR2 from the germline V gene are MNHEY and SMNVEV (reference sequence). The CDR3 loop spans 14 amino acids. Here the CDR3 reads CASRPGHTPYGYTF. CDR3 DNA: TGTGCCAGCAGACCCGGGCACACCCCATATGGCTACACCTTC.

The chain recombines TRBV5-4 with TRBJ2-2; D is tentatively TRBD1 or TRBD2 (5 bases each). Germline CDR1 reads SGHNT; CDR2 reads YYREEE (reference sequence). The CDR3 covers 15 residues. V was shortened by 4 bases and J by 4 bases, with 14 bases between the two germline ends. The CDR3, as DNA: TGTGCCAGCAGCCAGCAGAGGGACCCCACCGGGGAGCTGTTTTTT. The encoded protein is CASSQQRDPTGELFF.

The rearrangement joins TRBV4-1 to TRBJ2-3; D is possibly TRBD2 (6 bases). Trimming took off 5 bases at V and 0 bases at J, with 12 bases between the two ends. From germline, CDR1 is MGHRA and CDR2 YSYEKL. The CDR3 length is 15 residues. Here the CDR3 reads CASSTGTLSTDTQYF. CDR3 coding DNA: TGCGCCAGCAGCACCGGGACTCTAAGCACAGATACGCAGTATTTT.

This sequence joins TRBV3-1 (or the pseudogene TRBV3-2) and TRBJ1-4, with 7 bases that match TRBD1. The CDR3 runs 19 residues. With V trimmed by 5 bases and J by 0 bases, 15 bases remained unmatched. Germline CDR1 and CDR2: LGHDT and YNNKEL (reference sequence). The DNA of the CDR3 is TGTGCCAGCAGCAAAGCTTACCCGGGGACAGCTGCAACTAATGAAAAACTGTTTTTT. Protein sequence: CASSKAYPGTAATNEKLFF.

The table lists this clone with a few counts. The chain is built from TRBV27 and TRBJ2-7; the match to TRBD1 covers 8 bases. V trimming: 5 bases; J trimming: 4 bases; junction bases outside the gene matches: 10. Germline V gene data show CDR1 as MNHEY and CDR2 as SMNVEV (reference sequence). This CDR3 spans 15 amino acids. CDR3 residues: CASSDRGAHSYEQYF. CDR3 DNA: TGTGCCAGCAGTGACAGGGGAGCTCACTCTTACGAGCAGTACTTC.

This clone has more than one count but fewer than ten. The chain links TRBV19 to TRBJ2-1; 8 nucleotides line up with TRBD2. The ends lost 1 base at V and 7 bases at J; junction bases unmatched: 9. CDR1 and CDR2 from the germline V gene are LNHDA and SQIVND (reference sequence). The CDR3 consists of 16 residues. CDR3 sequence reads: CASSIGASGPLNEQFF. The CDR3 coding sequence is TGTGCCAGTAGTATAGGGGCTAGCGGGCCTCTAAATGAGCAGTTCTTC.

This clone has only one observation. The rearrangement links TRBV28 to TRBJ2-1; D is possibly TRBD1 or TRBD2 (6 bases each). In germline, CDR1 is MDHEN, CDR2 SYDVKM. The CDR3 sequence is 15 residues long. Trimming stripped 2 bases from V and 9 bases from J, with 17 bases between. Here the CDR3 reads CASSLLGGRGSEQFF. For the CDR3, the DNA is TGTGCCAGCAGTTTACTCGGGGGAAGGGGGTCTGAGCAGTTCTTC.

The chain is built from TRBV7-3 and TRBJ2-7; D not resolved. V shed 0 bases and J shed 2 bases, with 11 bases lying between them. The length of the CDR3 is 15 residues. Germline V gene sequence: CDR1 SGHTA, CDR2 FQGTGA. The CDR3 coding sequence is TGTGCCAGCAGCTTAACGCCCTTGGGCACCTACGAGCAGTACTTC. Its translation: CASSLTPLGTYEQYF.

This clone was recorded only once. The CDR3: CASSLVRSGDYTF. In nucleotides, the CDR3 is TGCGCCAGCAGCTTAGTCAGGTCTGGAGACTACACCTTC. The rearrangement uses TRBV5-1 and TRBJ1-2, with unresolved D. In germline, CDR1 is SGHRS, CDR2 YFSETQ. V lost 2 bases and J 10 bases, leaving 15 bases between the germline ends. The CDR3 is 13 residues long.

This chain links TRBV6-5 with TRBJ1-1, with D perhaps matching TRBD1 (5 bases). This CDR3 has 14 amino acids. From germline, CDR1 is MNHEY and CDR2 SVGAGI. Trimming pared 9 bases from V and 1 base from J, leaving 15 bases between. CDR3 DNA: TGTGCCAGTAGCGCCGGGACGGGGAACACTGAAGCTTTCTTT. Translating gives CASSAGTGNTEAFF.

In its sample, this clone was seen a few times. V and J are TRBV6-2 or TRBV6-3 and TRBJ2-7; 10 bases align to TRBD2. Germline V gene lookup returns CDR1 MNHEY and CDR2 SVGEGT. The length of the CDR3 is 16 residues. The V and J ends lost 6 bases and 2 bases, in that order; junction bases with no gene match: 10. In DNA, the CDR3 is TGTGCCAGCAGCCTAGGACTAGCGGACGTTACCTACGAGCAGTACTTC. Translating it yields CASSLGLADVTYEQYF.

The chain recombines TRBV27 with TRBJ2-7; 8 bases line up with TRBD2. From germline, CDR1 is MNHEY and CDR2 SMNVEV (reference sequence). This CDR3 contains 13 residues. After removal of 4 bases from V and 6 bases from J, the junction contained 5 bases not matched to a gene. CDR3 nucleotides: TGTGCCAGCAGTTACCCCGGGGGGGTCGAGCAGTACTTC. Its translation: CASSYPGGVEQYF.

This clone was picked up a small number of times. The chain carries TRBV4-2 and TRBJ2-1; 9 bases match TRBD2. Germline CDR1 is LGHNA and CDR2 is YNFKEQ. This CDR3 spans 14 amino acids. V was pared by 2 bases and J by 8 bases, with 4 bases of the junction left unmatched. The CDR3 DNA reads TGTGCCAGCAGCCAATTAGCGGGAGCGGATGAGCAGTTCTTC. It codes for CASSQLAGADEQFF.

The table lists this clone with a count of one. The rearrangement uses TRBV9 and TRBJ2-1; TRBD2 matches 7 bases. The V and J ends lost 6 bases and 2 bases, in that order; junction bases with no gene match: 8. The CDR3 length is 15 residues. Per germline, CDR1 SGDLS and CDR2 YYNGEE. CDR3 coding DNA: TGTGCCAGCAATCGGGGGGACTTCGCCTACAATGAGCAGTTCTTC. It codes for CASNRGDFAYNEQFF.

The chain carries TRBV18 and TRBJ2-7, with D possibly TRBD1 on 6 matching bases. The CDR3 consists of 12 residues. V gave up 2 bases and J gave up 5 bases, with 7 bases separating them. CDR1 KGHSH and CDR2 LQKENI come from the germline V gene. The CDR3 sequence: CASSPGTNEQYF. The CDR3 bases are TGTGCCAGCTCACCAGGGACAAACGAGCAGTACTTC.

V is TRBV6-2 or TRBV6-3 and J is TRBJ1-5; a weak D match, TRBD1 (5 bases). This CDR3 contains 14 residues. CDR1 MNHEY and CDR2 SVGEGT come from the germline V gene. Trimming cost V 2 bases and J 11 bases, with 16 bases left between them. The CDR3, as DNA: TGTGCCAGCAGTTACGAGACGGACATCCGTACCCAGCATTTT. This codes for CASSYETDIRTQHF.